These T cell receptor beta chains were read from a single sample in a study of memory CD4+ T cells and cytomegalovirus serostatus. Sequenced by immunoSEQ multiplex PCR; TCRdb stores in-frame clones only, minus some. The table records tens of thousands of clones, about 75% of them present only once. The sequencing input was memory CD4+ T cells from blood. These receptor sequences come from an adult in good health and CMV-seropositive. The CDR3 runs from the conserved cysteine through the conserved F or W. The order of the fields is V gene, clone size, D gene, J gene, CDR3 DNA, CDR3 protein. A D gene is named only where the DNA matches it firmly. Only some rows state a clone size, as once, few, many or a class for expanded clones.

v_call: TRBV2
clone_size: .
d_call: .
j_call: TRBJ1-3
cdr3_nt: TGTGCCAGCAGAGCAGGGGGAAACACCATATATTTT
cdr3_aa: CASRAGGNTIYF

v_call: TRBV6-5
clone_size: .
d_call: .
j_call: TRBJ2-3
cdr3_nt: TGTGCCAGCAGTATTTCCCGGGACGCCGGGGATACGCAGTATTTT
cdr3_aa: CASSISRDAGDTQYF

v_call: TRBV7-8
clone_size: .
d_call: .
j_call: TRBJ2-1
cdr3_nt: TGTGCCAGCAGCTCTGGACCCAACTCCTACAATGAGCAGTTCTTC
cdr3_aa: CASSSGPNSYNEQFF

v_call: TRBV5-1
clone_size: .
d_call: .
j_call: TRBJ2-5
cdr3_nt: TGCGCCAGCAGCTTTCTAGGGGAAGCGACCCAGTACTTC
cdr3_aa: CASSFLGEATQYF

v_call: TRBV4-1
clone_size: few
d_call: .
j_call: TRBJ1-1
cdr3_nt: TGCGCCAGCAGCCTCTGGGGGGACGGAGACACTGAAGCTTTCTTT
cdr3_aa: CASSLWGDGDTEAFF

v_call: TRBV5-4
clone_size: once
d_call: TRBD2
j_call: TRBJ2-2
cdr3_nt: TGTGCCAGCAGTCAGTGGGGCGGGGGGTCCAACACCGGGGAGCTGTTTTTT
cdr3_aa: CASSQWGGGSNTGELFF

v_call: TRBV6-6
clone_size: once
d_call: TRBD2
j_call: TRBJ2-5
cdr3_nt: TGTGCCAGCAGTTACGGAGGTAGCGGGAACCAAGAGACCCAGTACTTC
cdr3_aa: CASSYGGSGNQETQYF

v_call: TRBV7-3
clone_size: .
d_call: .
j_call: TRBJ2-7
cdr3_nt: TGTGCCAGCAGCTTAACGGCCGCTGGGAGCGAGCAGTACTTC
cdr3_aa: CASSLTAAGSEQYF

v_call: TRBV28
clone_size: .
d_call: TRBD2
j_call: TRBJ2-1
cdr3_nt: TGTGCCAGCAGTTATAGCGGGAGGGCCAGGTATCAGTTCTTC
cdr3_aa: CASSYSGRARYQFF

v_call: TRBV2
clone_size: .
d_call: .
j_call: TRBJ1-6
cdr3_nt: TGTGCCAGCAAAAGGGAGGTTAGCTCCTATAATTCACCCCTCCACTTT
cdr3_aa: CASKREVSSYNSPLHF

v_call: TRBV5-1
clone_size: .
d_call: .
j_call: TRBJ1-1
cdr3_nt: TGCGCCAGCAGCACTCGCATGGGAACTGAAGCTTTCTTT
cdr3_aa: CASSTRMGTEAFF

v_call: TRBV19
clone_size: once
d_call: .
j_call: TRBJ2-7
cdr3_nt: TGTGCCAGTAGTTATCGGACGCCCGGTACCTACGAGCAGTACTTC
cdr3_aa: CASSYRTPGTYEQYF

v_call: TRBV19
clone_size: .
d_call: .
j_call: TRBJ1-5
cdr3_nt: TGTGCCAGTAGTGGGAAGGACAGTTACAATCAGCCCCAGCATTTT
cdr3_aa: CASSGKDSYNQPQHF

v_call: TRBV4-1
clone_size: few
d_call: .
j_call: TRBJ1-4
cdr3_nt: TGCGCCAGCAGCCAAGATTCTTGGGGGCAGGGTGAAAAACTGTTTTTT
cdr3_aa: CASSQDSWGQGEKLFF

v_call: TRBV4-1
clone_size: .
d_call: .
j_call: TRBJ1-2
cdr3_nt: TGCGCCAGCAGCCAAGATCGTAGGGGGTCAATGGTCTCGTCTCCTCGCTATGGCTACACCTTC
cdr3_aa: CASSQDRRGSMVSSPRYGYTF

v_call: TRBV28
clone_size: .
d_call: TRBD1
j_call: TRBJ1-2
cdr3_nt: TGTGCCAGCAGTTTAATTCAGGGGGACTATGGCTACACCTTC
cdr3_aa: CASSLIQGDYGYTF

v_call: TRBV5-1
clone_size: .
d_call: .
j_call: TRBJ1-6
cdr3_nt: TGCGCCAGCAGCTTTGAAGCCCTGGATTCACCCCTCCACTTT
cdr3_aa: CASSFEALDSPLHF

v_call: TRBV11-2
clone_size: few
d_call: .
j_call: TRBJ1-1
cdr3_nt: TGTGCCAGCAGCTTAGAGAGGGAAACTGAAGCTTTCTTT
cdr3_aa: CASSLERETEAFF

v_call: TRBV27
clone_size: .
d_call: TRBD1
j_call: TRBJ1-4
cdr3_nt: TGTGCCAGCAGTCTGAACAGGGGGTCTAGTGAAAAACTGTTTTTT
cdr3_aa: CASSLNRGSSEKLFF

v_call: TRBV10-1
clone_size: .
d_call: TRBD1
j_call: TRBJ1-5
cdr3_nt: TGCGCCAGCAACCGGGACAGGGGACATGAGGAAAATCAGCCCCAGCATTTT
cdr3_aa: CASNRDRGHEENQPQHF